Listed here are 31 T cell receptor beta chains from one sample, sequenced in a study of cytomegalovirus exposure and HLA in healthy donors. The PCR made use of 60 Vbeta and 13 Jbeta primers. Repertoires were generated with immunoSEQ multiplex PCR, while TCRdb's copy carries only in-frame clones and drops some. The sample records about 190,000 clones, roughly 68% being singletons. Sequenced sample: PBMCs. These receptors originate from a woman in her twenties or thirties in good health and CMV-seronegative.

The chain employs TRBV6-5 and TRBJ2-7; 8 bases line up with TRBD1. Trimming removed 5 bases from V and 4 bases from J; junction bases left unmatched: 10. The CDR3 covers 15 residues. The V gene's germline CDR1 is MNHEY and CDR2 SVGAGI. Written as DNA, the CDR3 is TGTGCCAGCAGTCCCCGACAGGGGTTAAATTACGAGCAGTACTTC. This encodes CASSPRQGLNYEQYF.

The V gene is TRBV2, the J gene TRBJ1-4, with D possibly being TRBD1 (6 bases). Germline loops: CDR1 SNHLY, CDR2 FYNNEI. V was cut by 7 bases and J by 7 bases, with 10 bases left in between. CDR3 length: 12 residues. The CDR3 nucleotides are TGTGCCAGCAACTTCAGGGGTGAAAAACTGTTTTTT. This codes for CASNFRGEKLFF.

V and J are TRBV7-2 and TRBJ2-5; D is perhaps TRBD2 (6 bases). Trimming shortened V by 1 base and J by 3 bases, and 9 bases separated the two germline ends. The CDR3 loop spans 14 amino acids. The V gene's germline CDR1 is SGHTA and CDR2 FQGNSA. The CDR3: CASSLGGGKETQYF. The CDR3 coding sequence is TGTGCCAGCAGCTTAGGAGGAGGGAAAGAGACCCAGTACTTC.

The sample holds a few counts of this clone. This sequence joins TRBV27 and TRBJ1-1; TRBD1 matches at 9 bases. Trimming cost V 7 bases and J 2 bases; bases outside gene matches: 5. CDR3 length: 14 amino acids. Germline V gene sequence: CDR1 MNHEY, CDR2 SMNVEV (reference sequence). CDR3 in DNA: TGTGCCAGCAACGGGGGACAGGGAAACACTGAAGCTTTCTTT. It is translated as CASNGGQGNTEAFF.

This clone was seen a handful of times. The CDR3 loop is CATSRDIGGSPLHF. The CDR3 DNA reads TGTGCCACCAGCAGAGATATAGGGGGTTCACCCCTCCACTTT. This sequence joins TRBV15 and TRBJ1-6, with D perhaps matching TRBD1 (6 bases). CDR3 length: 14 amino acids. CDR1 and CDR2 from the germline V gene are LNHNV and YYDKDF (reference sequence). Trimming pared 0 bases from V and 9 bases from J, leaving 9 bases between.

CDR3 region: CASSAPLAGGFYEQYF. The CDR3 bases are TGTGCCAGCAGCGCCCCACTAGCGGGGGGCTTCTACGAGCAGTACTTC. The chain employs TRBV9 and TRBJ2-7, with 12 bases identical to TRBD2. The length of the CDR3 is 16 residues. Germline lookup yields CDR1 SGDLS and CDR2 YYNGEE. Trimming at V came to 3 bases and at J to 3 bases, leaving 7 bases not matched to a gene.

Only one count was recorded for this clone. The rearrangement links TRBV6-5 to TRBJ2-1; 8 bases align to TRBD1. CDR1 is MNHEY and CDR2 is SVGAGI in the germline V gene. CDR3 length: 15 amino acids. J gave up 8 bases and V 2 bases, and 8 bases lay outside the gene matches. The CDR3 bases are TGTGCCAGCAGTTACAGGACAGGGCGGACCGATGAGCAGTTCTTC. Translated: CASSYRTGRTDEQFF.

The J gene is TRBJ1-2, the V gene TRBV10-3; 10 bases map to TRBD1. The CDR3 contains 13 residues. Germline assignment: CDR1 ENHRY and CDR2 SYGVKD. Losses at the gene ends were 9 bases for V and 6 bases for J; bases not matched to a gene: 7. The DNA for the CDR3 is TGTGCCATGACCGGGACAGGGGTTCATGGCTACACCTTC. This encodes CAMTGTGVHGYTF.

The chain employs TRBV2 and TRBJ1-5, with TRBD1 identical over 8 bases. The length of the CDR3 is 19 residues. Looked up from germline, CDR1 is SNHLY and CDR2 is FYNNEI. Germline trimming cut 8 bases from V and 6 bases from J; bases unmatched to any gene: 24. This CDR3 is CASLFDLPGTGLRIQPQHF. As DNA, the CDR3 is TGTGCCAGCCTGTTTGACCTACCTGGGACAGGCTTAAGGATTCAGCCCCAGCATTTT.

The table lists this clone with a few counts. This chain uses TRBV7-2 with TRBJ2-7, with 9 bases aligning to TRBD2. With 5 bases clipped from V and 3 bases from J, the junction kept 8 bases outside the gene matches. The CDR3 is 15 amino acids. Germline CDR1 SGHTA, CDR2 FQGNSA. In nucleotides, the CDR3 is TGTGCCAGCAGCCCTGGGACTAGCAGGCTCTACGAGCAGTACTTC. Translation: CASSPGTSRLYEQYF.

The chain combines TRBV7-2 with TRBJ2-5; tentatively, D is TRBD2 (6 bases). The CDR3 contains 12 residues. Germline V gene data show CDR1 as SGHTA and CDR2 as FQGNSA. Deletions cut 5 bases from V and 5 bases from J, with 9 bases between. The CDR3 loop reads CASSRRVETQYF. The DNA of the CDR3 is TGTGCCAGCAGCCGGAGGGTGGAGACCCAGTACTTC. Full variable domain (rest looked up from reference TRBV7-2 and TRBJ2-5): GAGVSQSPSNKVTEKGKDVELRCDPISGHTALYWYRQSLGQGLEFLIYFQGNSAPDKSGLPSDRFSAERTGGSVSTLTIQRTQQEDSAVYLCASSRRVETQYFGPGTRLLVL.

This clone was seen a handful of times. The chain combines TRBV7-6 with TRBJ2-5; a weak D match, TRBD2 (6 bases). Germline loops: CDR1 SGHVS, CDR2 FNYEAQ. This CDR3 is 14 amino acids long. Between the trimmed V and J ends, which lost 2 bases and 4 bases, there was a span of 11 bases. The CDR3 is CASSLIAAPETQYF. The CDR3 nucleotides read TGTGCCAGCAGCTTAATAGCGGCCCCAGAGACCCAGTACTTC.

This clone appeared once. The genes are TRBV7-8 and TRBJ2-1, with 7 bases that match TRBD2. In germline, CDR1 is SGHVS, CDR2 FQNEAQ. This CDR3 comprises 14 residues. V shed 4 bases, J shed 1 base, and the junction held 1 base outside the gene matches. The CDR3 here is CASSSGGSYNEQFF. The CDR3 DNA sequence: TGTGCCAGCAGCTCGGGGGGATCCTACAATGAGCAGTTCTTC.

The gene calls are TRBV9 and TRBJ2-2, with TRBD1 matching over 9 bases. CDR3 length: 16 amino acids. Trimming removed 4 bases from V and 1 base from J; junction bases left unmatched: 5. CDR1 is SGDLS and CDR2 is YYNGEE in the germline V gene. In DNA, the CDR3 is TGTGCCAGCAGCCTACAGGGGGCGGGGAACACCGGGGAGCTGTTTTTT. It encodes CASSLQGAGNTGELFF.

The V call is TRBV9, the J call TRBJ1-2; unclear D gene. V lost 4 bases and J 8 bases, leaving 9 bases between the germline ends. The CDR3 is made up of 11 amino acids. Looked up from germline, CDR1 is SGDLS and CDR2 is YYNGEE. The CDR3: CASSSRGGYTF. The CDR3 DNA follows: TGTGCCAGCAGCTCAAGAGGCGGCTACACCTTC.

J is TRBJ1-6 and V is TRBV6-1; D might be TRBD1 (5 bases). This CDR3 contains 15 residues. Trimming took 5 bases from V and 5 from J, leaving 13 bases between them. Germline V gene lookup returns CDR1 MNHNS and CDR2 SASEGT. The CDR3 DNA is TGTGCCAGCAGTCCTAGGGGAGGAGATAATTCACCCCTCCACTTT. This sequence encodes CASSPRGGDNSPLHF.

This sequence joins TRBV9 and TRBJ2-7, with a tentative D call TRBD1 (6 bases). With 4 bases removed from V and 3 bases from J, the gap between germline ends came to 20 bases. This CDR3 spans 16 amino acids. Germline-derived CDR1 and CDR2 are SGDLS and YYNGEE. The CDR3 region has the DNA TGTGCCAGCAGCCAAAACCCCCGGGACACATACTACGAGCAGTACTTC. It is translated as CASSQNPRDTYYEQYF.

This clone was seen only a few times. The CDR3 loop is CASIYRAGSYEQYF. CDR3 in DNA: TGTGCCAGCATTTACAGGGCCGGCTCCTACGAGCAGTACTTC. The chain recombines TRBV6-1 with TRBJ2-7; a possible D gene is TRBD1 (6 bases). V lost 7 bases, J lost 0 bases, and 13 bases lay in between. The germline V gene has CDR1 MNHNS and CDR2 SASEGT. This CDR3 has 14 amino acids.

The CDR3 sequence is CASSRGVTDRGNSPLHF. CDR3 DNA: TGTGCCAGCAGCCGAGGGGTCACCGACAGGGGCAATTCACCCCTCCACTTT. V is TRBV5-6 and J is TRBJ1-6, with TRBD1 identical over 8 bases. Germline CDR1 and CDR2: SGHDT and YYEEEE. The CDR3 contains 17 residues. Germline trimming cut 4 bases from V and 7 bases from J; bases unmatched to any gene: 13. The full variable domain, rest sourced from reference TRBV5-6 and TRBJ1-6, is DAGVTQSPTHLIKTRGQQVTLRCSPKSGHDTVSWYQQALGQGPQFIFQYYEEEERQRGNFPDRFSGHQFPNYSSELNVNALLLGDSALYLCASSRGVTDRGNSPLHFGNGTRLTVT.

This clone came up a few times. V is TRBV6-6 and J is TRBJ1-1; D uncertain. Between the trimmed V and J ends, which lost 8 bases and 10 bases, there was a span of 11 bases. CDR3 length equals 10 residues. The V gene's germline CDR1 is MNHNY and CDR2 SVGAGI (reference sequence). The CDR3 region has the DNA TGTGCCAGCGGGGAGGAAGGAGCTTTCTTT. Its translation is CASGEEGAFF.

This clone was detected a few times. The chain is built from TRBV7-2 and TRBJ2-1; 8 bases match TRBD1. The CDR3 extends over 16 amino acids. CDR1 is SGHTA, CDR2 FQGNSA, per germline. The V gene end was trimmed by 3 bases and the J gene end by 7 bases; junction bases not matched to a gene: 11. The CDR3 region is CASSLRTGRLGNEQFF. CDR3 sequence (DNA): TGTGCCAGCAGCTTGAGGACAGGGAGATTAGGAAATGAGCAGTTCTTC.

J is TRBJ1-1 and V is TRBV19; D remains ambiguous. CDR1 and CDR2 from the germline V gene are LNHDA and SQIVND (reference sequence). V was cut by 4 bases and J by 1 base, with 7 bases left in between. The CDR3 length is 13 residues. The CDR3 nucleotides are TGTGCCAGTAGTAGTCAGCGGAACACTGAAGCTTTCTTT. Translated: CASSSQRNTEAFF.

This clone showed up just a few times. This rearrangement joins TRBV6-5 to TRBJ2-3, with D perhaps TRBD1 (5 bases). Deletions cut 2 bases from V and 2 bases from J, with 11 bases between. The germline gives CDR1 MNHEY, CDR2 SVGAGI. The CDR3 spans 15 residues. CDR3 region: CASSYTGIVTDTQYF. The CDR3 coding sequence is TGTGCCAGCAGTTACACAGGCATCGTCACAGATACGCAGTATTTT.

The chain carries TRBV27 and TRBJ1-4, with TRBD1 identical over 7 bases. CDR3 length equals 15 residues. Germline values: CDR1 MNHEY, CDR2 SMNVEV (reference sequence). After removal of 6 bases from V and 2 bases from J, the junction contained 6 bases not matched to a gene. The CDR3 loop reads CASRRQGPTNEKLFF. CDR3 nucleotides: TGTGCCAGCAGGCGACAGGGCCCCACTAATGAAAAACTGTTTTTT.

The chain is built from TRBV2 and TRBJ1-5; D ambiguous. V was trimmed by 2 bases and J by 1 base, leaving 6 bases between them. Germline values: CDR1 SNHLY, CDR2 FYNNEI. The CDR3 is 14 residues long. The CDR3 DNA is TGTGCCAGCAGTGAAACCGCGAGCAATCAGCCCCAGCATTTT. This gives the protein CASSETASNQPQHF.

The rearrangement links TRBV30 to TRBJ2-5, with a weak D call TRBD1 (7 bases). The V gene's germline CDR1 is GTSNPN and CDR2 SVGIG (reference sequence). Trimming cost V 3 bases and J 5 bases, with 16 bases left between them. The CDR3 contains 14 residues. This CDR3 reads CAWSGGGGWETQYF. In DNA, the CDR3 is TGTGCCTGGAGCGGAGGAGGGGGCTGGGAGACCCAGTACTTC.

This clone was counted a few times. The chain recombines TRBV4-3 with TRBJ2-7; 9 bases are a match to TRBD1. CDR3 size: 16 residues. V shed 3 bases, J shed 9 bases, and the junction held 15 bases outside the gene matches. In germline, CDR1 is LGHNA, CDR2 YSLEER. The CDR3 DNA sequence: TGCGCCAGCAGCCATGGGGGACAGGGTATGGGATATCGGCAGTACTTC. Encoded protein: CASSHGGQGMGYRQYF.

This clone was counted a few times. The J gene is TRBJ1-3, the V gene TRBV6-1, with TRBD1 as a possible D gene (5 bases). Per germline, CDR1 MNHNS and CDR2 SASEGT. The CDR3 is made up of 15 amino acids. The germline V and J ends were trimmed by 8 bases and 0 bases, with 14 bases remaining between them. DNA for the CDR3: TGTGCCAGCGCCCGCCAGGGTAACTCTGGAAACACCATATATTTT. This encodes CASARQGNSGNTIYF.

The J gene is TRBJ2-3, the V gene TRBV18, with D possibly TRBD1 on 6 matching bases. The V gene lost 8 bases and the J gene lost 0 bases, with 12 bases spanning the gap. The CDR3 length is 14 residues. CDR1 and CDR2 (germline): KGHSH, LQKENI. The DNA of the CDR3 is TGTGCCAGCGCCGGACAGCTGAGCACAGATACGCAGTATTTT. Translated: CASAGQLSTDTQYF.

The rearrangement links TRBV19 to TRBJ2-5; 8 bases are shared with TRBD1. The CDR3 totals 15 residues. V shed 5 bases, J shed 5 bases, and the junction held 10 bases outside the gene matches. Looked up from germline, CDR1 is LNHDA and CDR2 is SQIVND (reference sequence). The CDR3 region is CASSPRDRIGETQYF. CDR3 coding DNA: TGTGCCAGTAGTCCCCGGGACAGGATCGGGGAGACCCAGTACTTC.

The chain recombines TRBV11-2 with TRBJ2-1; D might be TRBD2 (6 bases). Germline assignment: CDR1 SGHAT and CDR2 FQNNGV. The CDR3 spans 15 residues. Trimming removed 3 bases from V and 0 bases from J, with 9 bases in between. The chain's CDR3 is CASSLGGLSYNEQFF. CDR3 bases: TGTGCCAGCAGCTTGGGAGGTCTCTCCTACAATGAGCAGTTCTTC.